One sample yielded the 21 T cell receptor beta chains listed below, sequenced in a study of CD8+ T cells in alopecia areata. cDNA serving as the sequencing template came from extracted, reverse transcribed RNA. Assay used: immunoSEQ multiplex PCR; TCRdb lists only in-frame clones, some missing. The data list about 110,000 clones, none observed once; less than 20% falls to the top ten. Sequences were obtained from lesional skin. These receptors were taken from a C3H/HeJ mouse with alopecia areata. The mouse line has the MHC haplotype H2-k.

Regarding this clone: Gene names and germline match the mouse. The CDR3 end lies 4 residues beyond the end of the read and is filled in from the germline J gene. The same CDR3 arises from other DNA sequences in this sample as well. The V and J genes are TRBV19 and TRBJ2-4; 8 bases match TRBD2. This CDR3 has 14 amino acids. The V and J ends lost 4 bases and 3 bases, in that order; junction bases with no gene match: 4. The germline V gene encodes CDR1 FNHDT and CDR2 SITEND (reference sequence). CDR3 in amino acids: CASSPDWVQNTLYF. The sequenced CDR3 bases are TGTGCCAGCAGTCCGGACTGGGTACAAAAC.

The sample holds a few counts of this clone. Gene names are mouse gene names. The DNA ends 4 residues before the CDR3 does, and the rest of the CDR3 is filled in from the germline J gene. The genes are TRBV13-3 and TRBJ1-2; 11 bases fit TRBD1. The germline V gene encodes CDR1 NNHDY and CDR2 SYVADS. The CDR3 spans 15 residues. Trimming took 0 bases from V and 4 from J; bases not matched to a gene: 2. The CDR3 is CASSDGTGGASDYTF. The CDR3 DNA, read in part, is TGTGCCAGCAGTGATGGGACAGGGGGCGCCTCC.

A note on this clone: All gene names here are mouse names. From the germline J gene comes the end of the CDR3, since the read stops 4 residues before it. The rearrangement uses TRBV13-3 and TRBJ2-5; 10 bases agree with TRBD2. CDR3 length: 15 residues. Germline-derived CDR1 and CDR2 are NNHDY and SYVADS. The CDR3 protein is CASSGFGLGEDTQYF. The CDR3 bases that were read are TGTGCCAGCAGTGGGTTCGGACTGGGGGAAGAC.

As concerns this clone: The gene names here belong to mouse. The read gets to within 4 residues of the CDR3 end, and the germline J gene fills in the rest. V usage is TRBV19 and J usage is TRBJ1-1, with 7 bases aligning to TRBD1. The CDR3 spans 13 residues. In germline, CDR1 is FNHDT, CDR2 SITEND (reference sequence). Partial CDR3 DNA: TGTGCCAGCAGTCACCTCAGGGGGGAA. It specifies CASSHLRGE. The complete CDR3 sequence is CASSHLRGEEVFF. Filled out from reference TRBV19 and TRBJ1-1, the complete variable domain reads GGIITQTPKFLIGQEGQKLTLKCQQNFNHDTMYWYRQDSGKGLRLIYYSITENDLQKGDLSEGYDASREKKSSFSLTVTSAQKNEMAVFLCASSHLRGEEVFFGKGTRLTVV.

This clone was observed many times. Germline and genes here are mouse. The read stops 4 residues short of the end of the CDR3; the missing end is completed from the germline J gene. The J gene is TRBJ2-3, the V gene TRBV13-3, with TRBD2 identical over 11 bases. Per germline, CDR1 NNHDY and CDR2 SYVADS. Trimming cost V 3 bases and J 4 bases; bases outside gene matches: 4. The CDR3 sequence is 15 residues long. The DNA read from the CDR3 is TGTGCCAGCAGTGGGACTGGGGGGAAATCAGAA. Translation: CASSGTGGKSE. The full CDR3 is CASSGTGGKSETLYF.

About this clone: The gene names here belong to mouse. Sequencing ends 4 residues short of the CDR3 end; the germline J gene provides the rest. V and J are TRBV14 and TRBJ1-2, with D possibly matching TRBD1 (6 bases). CDR1 and CDR2 (germline): SGHDT, FRDEAV. The CDR3 contains 13 residues. Here the CDR3 reads CASSFWGGGDYTF. The CDR3 DNA, read in part, is TGTGCCAGCAGTTTCTGGGGGGGCGGC.

This clone came up a few times. Gene and germline names: mouse. Read sequence stops 4 residues before the CDR3 end, and the germline J gene provides the missing end. The J gene is TRBJ1-4, the V gene TRBV1; D may be TRBD1 (6 bases). V was trimmed by 3 bases and J by 4 bases, leaving 15 bases between them. The CDR3 has 16 residues. The germline CDR1 and CDR2 sequences are NSQYPW and LRSPGD (reference sequence). The part of the CDR3 DNA that was read is TGCACCTGCAGTGCGCCTCCGGGACAAATCAACGAA. Protein product: CTCSAPPGQINE. The complete CDR3 sequence is CTCSAPPGQINERLFF.

This clone has a handful of counts. The genes are named according to mouse. The CDR3 goes on 4 residues after the read ends, and that part is filled in from the germline J gene. V gene TRBV13-2 combines with J gene TRBJ1-4; D unresolved. The CDR3 spans 12 residues. Germline CDR1 and CDR2: NNHNN and SYGAGS (reference sequence). V was clipped by 2 bases and J by 6 bases, with 5 bases between them. CDR3 sequence: CASGERDERLFF. The CDR3 DNA, read in part, is TGTGCCAGCGGTGAGAGGGACGAA.

Points on this clone: Translating the DNA gives a protein that differs from the TCRdb entry at residue 13; the protein shown here is that DNA translation. Germline and genes: mouse. Sequencing ends 3 residues short of the CDR3 end; the germline J gene provides the rest. The V call is TRBV19, the J call TRBJ1-6; D gene unclear. TRBJ1-6 is an ORF, and what it does is uncertain. Trimming removed 2 bases from V and 0 bases from J, with 9 bases in between. CDR1 and CDR2 from the germline V gene are FNHDT and SITEND (reference sequence). The CDR3 sequence is 16 residues long. CDR3 residues: CASSISENSYNSPLYF. The DNA read from the CDR3 is TGTGCCAGCAGTATTTCAGAAAATTCCTATAATTCGCCC.

Notes on this clone: The genes and germline here are from mouse. With the read ending 4 residues before the CDR3 end, the germline J gene is used to fill in that end. This rearrangement joins TRBV13-1 to TRBJ2-7, with TRBD2 matching 9 bases. J was trimmed by 1 base and V by 0 bases; bases with no gene match: 5. Germline V gene sequence: CDR1 NSHNY, CDR2 SYGAGN. This CDR3 is built from 16 residues. The DNA read from the CDR3 is TGTGCCAGCAGTGATGGAGGGGACTGGGAGTCCTAT. This gives the protein CASSDGGDWESY. The full CDR3 is CASSDGGDWESYEQYF.

Concerning this clone itself: Mouse gene names apply. The CDR3 extends 4 residues past the end of the read, so its final part is completed from the germline J gene. J is TRBJ2-5 and V is TRBV1; D might be TRBD2 (6 bases). Looked up from germline, CDR1 is NSQYPW and CDR2 is LRSPGD (reference sequence). The V end was cut by 3 bases, the J end by 1 base, with 11 bases between. CDR3 length: 15 amino acids. The CDR3 DNA, read in part, is TGCACCTGCAGTGCCGTCAACTGGGACCAAGAC. This encodes CTCSAVNWDQD. The whole CDR3 is CTCSAVNWDQDTQYF.

This clone was counted many times. The gene symbols are mouse symbols. CDR3 protein: CTCRKTGRRYAEQFF. Partial CDR3 DNA: TGCACCTGCAGGAAGACAGGGAGGAGGTATGCT. The chain couples TRBV1 to TRBJ2-1; 7 positions agree with TRBD1. The missing CDR3 end, 4 residues past where the read stops, is filled in from the germline J gene. Germline V CDR1 and CDR2: NSQYPW, LRSPGD (reference sequence). The CDR3 runs 15 residues. V lost 6 bases and J lost 4; bases outside the gene matches: 9.

This clone turned up a few times. Mouse germline and gene names are used. CDR3 region: CASSPLGSYEQYF. CDR3 DNA (partial): TGTGCCAGCAGTCCCCTGGGGTCCTAT. The chain joins TRBV19 to TRBJ2-7; maybe TRBD2 (6 bases). Read coverage stops 4 residues before the CDR3 terminus; the germline J gene supplies the remainder. Germline CDR1 is FNHDT and CDR2 is SITEND (reference sequence). The V and J ends lost 4 bases and 1 base respectively, with 9 bases between them. There are 13 residues in the CDR3.

Worth noting for this clone: At residue 12, the translated DNA and the protein in TCRdb do not agree; the protein given here is derived from the DNA. Gene names follow the mouse nomenclature. The sequence runs out 3 residues before the end of the CDR3; the remainder is reconstructed from the germline J gene. V usage is TRBV13-2 and J usage is TRBJ1-6; 8 bases map to TRBD1. TRBJ1-6 is recorded as an ORF, its role being uncertain. J lost 5 bases, V lost 5 bases, and 6 bases had no gene match. CDR3 length: 15 amino acids. Germline CDR1 NNHNN, CDR2 SYGAGS (reference sequence). The CDR3 is CASGSRDRHNSPLYF. CDR3 DNA, as far as it was read: TGTGCCAGCGGCTCCCGGGACAGGCATAATTCGCCC.

This clone was found a few times. Gene and germline names: mouse. Read data end 4 residues before the CDR3 end; the end is taken from the germline J gene. The gene calls are TRBV1 and TRBJ2-5; 12 bases align to TRBD2. The CDR3 spans 17 residues. V was pared by 1 base and J by 1 base, with 3 bases of the junction left unmatched. Germline CDR1 is NSQYPW and CDR2 is LRSPGD (reference sequence). CDR3 bases read: TGCACCTGCAGTGCAGTACGGACTGGGGGGGACCAAGAC. The encoded protein is CTCSAVRTGGDQD. The complete CDR3 sequence is CTCSAVRTGGDQDTQYF.

This clone was picked up a small number of times. Genes and germline come from the mouse. The CDR3 end falls 4 residues outside the read, so it is completed with the germline J gene. The chain combines TRBV1 with TRBJ1-2; D call uncertain. There are 14 residues in the CDR3. The germline V and J ends were trimmed by 1 base and 1 base, with 7 bases remaining between them. Germline V gene sequence: CDR1 NSQYPW, CDR2 LRSPGD (reference sequence). The covered CDR3 bases are TGCACCTGCAGTGCAGTGGAGGGAAACTCC. It is translated as CTCSAVEGNS. The whole CDR3 protein reads CTCSAVEGNSDYTF.

The sample holds many counts of this clone. Germline and genes here are mouse. The read stops 4 residues short of the end of the CDR3; the missing end is completed from the germline J gene. The same CDR3 is also encoded by other DNA sequences in this sample. This chain joins TRBV13-3 and TRBJ2-7; 9 nucleotides agree with TRBD2. CDR3 length: 13 amino acids. In germline, CDR1 is NNHDY, CDR2 SYVADS. The chain's CDR3 is CASSTTGGYEQYF. The CDR3 bases that were read are TGTGCCAGCAGTACCACTGGGGGGTAT.

This clone was detected a few times. Gene names are mouse gene names. Read sequence stops 4 residues before the CDR3 end, and the germline J gene provides the missing end. The V gene is TRBV19, the J gene TRBJ1-2; the match to TRBD1 covers 8 bases. The V gene end was trimmed by 5 bases and the J gene end by 3 bases; junction bases not matched to a gene: 6. The length of the CDR3 is 14 residues. Germline lookup yields CDR1 FNHDT and CDR2 SITEND (reference sequence). The CDR3 region is CASRTGVWDSDYTF. CDR3 DNA (partial): TGTGCCAGCAGGACAGGGGTCTGGGACTCC.

With respect to this clone: Translating the DNA gives a protein that differs from the TCRdb entry at residue 14; the protein shown here is that DNA translation. Any gene name here is a mouse gene name. The sequenced fragment ends 3 residues before the CDR3 boundary, so the rest is inferred from the germline J gene. The chain carries TRBV13-3 and TRBJ1-6, with a tentative D call TRBD1 (6 bases). TRBJ1-6 has ORF status, its function being uncertain. Germline CDR1 and CDR2: NNHDY and SYVADS. The CDR3 has 17 residues. Trimming shortened V by 3 bases and J by 0 bases, and 13 bases separated the two germline ends. CDR3 residues: CASSGSGTSSYNSPLYF. The sequenced CDR3 bases are TGTGCCAGCAGTGGTTCCGGGACATCTTCCTATAATTCGCCC.

On this clone itself: Genes and germline come from the mouse. The read finishes 4 residues shy of the CDR3 end, and the germline J gene is used to complete it. The chain uses TRBV13-3 and TRBJ2-1, with TRBD2 matching 8 bases. Germline-derived CDR1 and CDR2 are NNHDY and SYVADS. V lost 7 bases to trimming and J lost 5 bases; unmatched junction nucleotides: 2. CDR3 length equals 12 residues. CDR3 DNA, as far as it was read: TGTGCCAGCGGGGGGGGGCATGCT. It codes for CASGGGHA. The complete CDR3 protein is CASGGGHAEQFF.

This clone was detected only a few times. The germline and genes are mouse ones. The read gets to within 4 residues of the CDR3 end, and the germline J gene fills in the rest. The V call is TRBV17, the J call TRBJ1-2; tentatively, D is TRBD1 (6 bases). The CDR3 has 15 amino acids. V was shortened by 1 base and J by 4 bases, with 13 bases between the two germline ends. Germline assignment: CDR1 MNHDT and CDR2 YYDKIL. Incomplete CDR3 DNA: TGTGCTAGCAGTAGAGCGCCAGGGGATCTCTCC. Its translation: CASSRAPGDLS. The entire CDR3 protein reads CASSRAPGDLSDYTF.